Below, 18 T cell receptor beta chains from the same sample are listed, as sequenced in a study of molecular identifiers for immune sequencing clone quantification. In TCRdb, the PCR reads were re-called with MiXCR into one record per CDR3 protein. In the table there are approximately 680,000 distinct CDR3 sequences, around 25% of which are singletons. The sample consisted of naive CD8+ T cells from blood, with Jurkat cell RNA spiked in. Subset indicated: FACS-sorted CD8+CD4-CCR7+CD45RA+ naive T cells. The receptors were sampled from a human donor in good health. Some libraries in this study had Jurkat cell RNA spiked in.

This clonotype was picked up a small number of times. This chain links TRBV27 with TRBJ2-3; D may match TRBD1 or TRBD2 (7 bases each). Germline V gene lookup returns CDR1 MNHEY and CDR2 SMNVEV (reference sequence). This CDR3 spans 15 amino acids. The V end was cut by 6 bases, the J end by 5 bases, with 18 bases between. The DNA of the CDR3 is TGTGCCAGCAGGCCAGCGGGACCAGGGGGAGATACGCAGTATTTT. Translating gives CASRPAGPGGDTQYF.

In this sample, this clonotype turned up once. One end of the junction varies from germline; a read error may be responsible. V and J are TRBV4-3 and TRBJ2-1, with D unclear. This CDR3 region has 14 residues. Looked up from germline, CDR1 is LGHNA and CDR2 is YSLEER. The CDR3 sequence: CASSQDTTYIEQFF. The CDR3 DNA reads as TGCGCCAGCAGCCAAGATACCACCTACATTGAGCAGTTCTTC.

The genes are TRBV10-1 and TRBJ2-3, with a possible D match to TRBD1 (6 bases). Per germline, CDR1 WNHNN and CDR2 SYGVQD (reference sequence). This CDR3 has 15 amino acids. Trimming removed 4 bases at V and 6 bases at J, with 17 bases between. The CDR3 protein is CASSAYRQGHDTQYF. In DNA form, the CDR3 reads TGCGCCAGCAGTGCGTATCGGCAGGGGCACGATACGCAGTATTTT.

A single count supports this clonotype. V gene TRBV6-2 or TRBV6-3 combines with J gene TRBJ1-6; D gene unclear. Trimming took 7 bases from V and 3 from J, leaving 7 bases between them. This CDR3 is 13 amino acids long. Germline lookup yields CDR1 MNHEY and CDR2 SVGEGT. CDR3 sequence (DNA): TGTGCCAGCACCTCGGTCTATAATTCACCCCTCCACTTT. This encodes CASTSVYNSPLHF.

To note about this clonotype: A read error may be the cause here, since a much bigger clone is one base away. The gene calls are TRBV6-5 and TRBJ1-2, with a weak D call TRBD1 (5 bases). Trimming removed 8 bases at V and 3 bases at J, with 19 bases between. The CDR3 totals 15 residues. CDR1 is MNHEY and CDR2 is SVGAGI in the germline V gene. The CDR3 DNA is TGTGCCAGCGGCCTTATCAGGGATTGGTACTATGGCTACACCTTC. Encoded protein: CASGLIRDWYYGYTF.

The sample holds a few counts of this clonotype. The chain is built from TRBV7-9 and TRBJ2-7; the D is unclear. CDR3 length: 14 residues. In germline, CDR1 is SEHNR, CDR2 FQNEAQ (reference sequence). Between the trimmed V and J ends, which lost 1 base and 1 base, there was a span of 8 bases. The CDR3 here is CASSLGHESYEQYF. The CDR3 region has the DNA TGTGCCAGCAGCTTAGGCCACGAGTCCTACGAGCAGTACTTC.

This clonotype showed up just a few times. The CDR3 spells CASSPYGLAGSTDTQYF. As DNA, the CDR3 is TGTGCCAGCAGCCCCTATGGACTAGCGGGGAGCACAGATACGCAGTATTTT. The chain employs TRBV27 and TRBJ2-3; TRBD2 aligns across 12 bases. V lost 6 bases and J lost 0; bases outside the gene matches: 7. Germline CDR1 is MNHEY and CDR2 is SMNVEV (reference sequence). The CDR3 has 17 residues.

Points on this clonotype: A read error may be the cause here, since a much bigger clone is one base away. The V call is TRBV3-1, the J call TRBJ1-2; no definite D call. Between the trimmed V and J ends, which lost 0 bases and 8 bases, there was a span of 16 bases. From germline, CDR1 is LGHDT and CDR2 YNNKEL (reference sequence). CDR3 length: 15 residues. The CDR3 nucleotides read TGTGCCAGCAGCCAAGATCTTGCCAGGTATCGAGGCTACACCTTC. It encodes CASSQDLARYRGYTF.

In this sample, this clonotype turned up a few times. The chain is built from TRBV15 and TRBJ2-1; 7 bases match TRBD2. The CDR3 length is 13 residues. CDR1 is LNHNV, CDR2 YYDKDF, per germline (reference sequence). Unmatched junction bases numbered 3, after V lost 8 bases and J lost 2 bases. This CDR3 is CATVGRAYNEQFF. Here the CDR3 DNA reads TGTGCCACCGTGGGGAGGGCCTACAATGAGCAGTTCTTC.

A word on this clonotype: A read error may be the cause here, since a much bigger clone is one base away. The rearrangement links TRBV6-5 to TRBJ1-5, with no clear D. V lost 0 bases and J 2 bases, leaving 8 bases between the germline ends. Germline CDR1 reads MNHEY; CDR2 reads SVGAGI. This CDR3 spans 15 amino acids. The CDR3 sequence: CASSYSPSCNQPQHF. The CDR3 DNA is TGTGCCAGCAGTTACTCTCCCAGCTGCAATCAGCCCCAGCATTTT.

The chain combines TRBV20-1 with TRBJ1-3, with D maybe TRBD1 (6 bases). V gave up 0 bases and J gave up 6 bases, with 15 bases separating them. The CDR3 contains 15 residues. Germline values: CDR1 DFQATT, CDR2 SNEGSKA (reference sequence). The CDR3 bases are TGCAGTGCTAGAGATCTTCAGGGGAACTTAAACACCATATATTTT. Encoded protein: CSARDLQGNLNTIYF.

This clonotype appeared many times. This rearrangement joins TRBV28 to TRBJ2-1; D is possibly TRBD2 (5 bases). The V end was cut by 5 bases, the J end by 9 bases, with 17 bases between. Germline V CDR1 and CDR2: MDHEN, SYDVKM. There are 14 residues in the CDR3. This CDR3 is CASSPYPEAIEQFF. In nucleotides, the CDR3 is TGTGCCAGCAGTCCCTACCCGGAGGCGATTGAGCAGTTCTTC.

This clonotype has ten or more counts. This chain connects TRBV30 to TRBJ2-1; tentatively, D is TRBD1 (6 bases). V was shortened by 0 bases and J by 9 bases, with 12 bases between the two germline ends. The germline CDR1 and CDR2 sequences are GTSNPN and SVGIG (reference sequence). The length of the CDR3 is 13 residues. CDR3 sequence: CAWSVARGSEQFF. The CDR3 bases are TGTGCCTGGAGTGTAGCCAGGGGAAGTGAGCAGTTCTTC.

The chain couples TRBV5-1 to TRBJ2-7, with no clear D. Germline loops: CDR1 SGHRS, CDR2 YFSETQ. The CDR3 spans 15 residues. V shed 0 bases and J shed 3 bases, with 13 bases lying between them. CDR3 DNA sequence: TGCGCCAGCAGCTTGGGTGGTGACATCGACTACGAGCAGTACTTC. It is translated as CASSLGGDIDYEQYF.

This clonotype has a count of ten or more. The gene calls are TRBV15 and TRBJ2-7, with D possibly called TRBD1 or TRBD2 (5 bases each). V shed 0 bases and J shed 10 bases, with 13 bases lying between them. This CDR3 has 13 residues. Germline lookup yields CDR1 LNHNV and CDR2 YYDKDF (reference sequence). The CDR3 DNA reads TGTGCCACCAGCAGAGAGCGTGGGGACCATCAGTACTTC. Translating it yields CATSRERGDHQYF.

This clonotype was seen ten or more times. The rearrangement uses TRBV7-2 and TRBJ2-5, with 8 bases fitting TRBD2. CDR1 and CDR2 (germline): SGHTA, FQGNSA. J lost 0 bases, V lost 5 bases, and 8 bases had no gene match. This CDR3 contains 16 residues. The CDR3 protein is CASSTGLAEHQETQYF. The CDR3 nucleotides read TGTGCCAGCAGCACCGGACTAGCAGAACACCAAGAGACCCAGTACTTC. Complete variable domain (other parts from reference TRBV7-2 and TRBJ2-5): GAGVSQSPSNKVTEKGKDVELRCDPISGHTALYWYRQSLGQGLEFLIYFQGNSAPDKSGLPSDRFSAERTGGSVSTLTIQRTQQEDSAVYLCASSTGLAEHQETQYFGPGTRLLVL.

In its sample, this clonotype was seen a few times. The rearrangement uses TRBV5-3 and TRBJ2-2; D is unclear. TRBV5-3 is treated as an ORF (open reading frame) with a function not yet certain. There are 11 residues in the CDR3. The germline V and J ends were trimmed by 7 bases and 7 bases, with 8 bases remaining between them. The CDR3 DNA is TGTGCCAGACCCCAGGACGGGGAGCTGTTTTTT. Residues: CARPQDGELFF.

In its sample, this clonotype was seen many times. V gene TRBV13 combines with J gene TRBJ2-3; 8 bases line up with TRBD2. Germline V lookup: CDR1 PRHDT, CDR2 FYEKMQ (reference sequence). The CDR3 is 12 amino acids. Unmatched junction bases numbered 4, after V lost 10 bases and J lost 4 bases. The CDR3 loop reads CAIGGRSDTQYF. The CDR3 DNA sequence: TGTGCCATCGGCGGGAGGTCAGATACGCAGTATTTT.